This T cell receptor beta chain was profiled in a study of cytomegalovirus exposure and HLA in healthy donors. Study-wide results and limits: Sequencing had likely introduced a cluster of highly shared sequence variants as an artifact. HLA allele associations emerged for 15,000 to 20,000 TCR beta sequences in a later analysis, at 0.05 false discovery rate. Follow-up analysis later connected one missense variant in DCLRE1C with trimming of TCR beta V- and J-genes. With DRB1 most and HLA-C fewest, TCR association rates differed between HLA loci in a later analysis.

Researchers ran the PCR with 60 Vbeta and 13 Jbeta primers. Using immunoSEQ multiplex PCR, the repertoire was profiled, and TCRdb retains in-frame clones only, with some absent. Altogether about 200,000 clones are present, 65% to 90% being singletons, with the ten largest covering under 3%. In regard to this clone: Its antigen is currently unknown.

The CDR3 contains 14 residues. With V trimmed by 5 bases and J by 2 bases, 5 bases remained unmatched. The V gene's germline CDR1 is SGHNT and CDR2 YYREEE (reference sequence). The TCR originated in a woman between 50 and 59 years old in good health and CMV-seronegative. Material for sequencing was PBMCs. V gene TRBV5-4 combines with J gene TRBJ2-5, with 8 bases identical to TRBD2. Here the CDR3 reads CASSLAGAQETQYF. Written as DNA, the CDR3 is TGTGCCAGCAGTCTAGCGGGTGCTCAAGAGACCCAGTACTTC. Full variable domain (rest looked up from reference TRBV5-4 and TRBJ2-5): ETGVTQSPTHLIKTRGQQVTLRCSSQSGHNTVSWYQQALGQGPQFIFQYYREEENGRGNFPPRFSGLQFPNYSSELNVNALELDDSALYLCASSLAGAQETQYFGPGTRLLVL.